This is a list of T cell receptor beta chains from one sample in a study of Graves' ophthalmopathy and Graves' hyperthyroidism. TCRdb itself ran the multiplex PCR reads through MiXCR, one entry per CDR3 protein. The sample records fewer than 600,000 distinct CDR3 sequences, roughly an eighth being singletons. The material sequenced was blood. These receptors were obtained from a woman aged 25-40 years with Graves' ophthalmopathy. Both conserved end residues are part of each CDR3. D genes are given only for firm matches. The listing skips clone size in some rows; elsewhere it reads once, few, many or a size class.

abundance	v_gene	d_gene	j_gene	CDR3nt	CDR3aa
.	TRBV6-1	.	TRBJ1-1	TGTGCCAGCACCCACAGAGGACGGACTGATGAAGCTTTCTTT	CASTHRGRTDEAFF
.	TRBV19	.	TRBJ1-5	TGTGCCAGTAGTATCGTGGCCTACAATCAGCCCCAGCATTTT	CASSIVAYNQPQHF
many	TRBV28	.	TRBJ2-5	TGTGCCAGCAGTACCGACCGGTCGAGGTACTTC	CASSTDRSRYF
many	TRBV10-3	.	TRBJ1-5	TGTGCCATCGGGTCGGGGGTGGATCAGCCCCAGCATTTT	CAIGSGVDQPQHF
.	TRBV10-3	TRBD2	TRBJ2-5	TGTGCCATCAGTCCGGGGACTAGGGGAGAGACCCAGTACTTC	CAISPGTRGETQYF
many	TRBV27	.	TRBJ2-6	TGTGCCAGCAGCCCAGGCAGGGCCGCGGGGGCCAACGTCCTGACTTTC	CASSPGRAAGANVLTF
many	TRBV7-2	.	TRBJ1-5	TGTGCCAGCAGCTTAAAGGGGTTTAGGCCCCAGCATTTT	CASSLKGFRPQHF
.	TRBV2	TRBD1	TRBJ1-2	TGTGCCAGCAGTGAAATCGGACAGGGCGGCTATGGCTACACCTTC	CASSEIGQGGYGYTF
many	TRBV28	.	TRBJ2-5	TGTGCCAGCACCGACCCGTTCCAAGAGACCCAGTACTTC	CASTDPFQETQYF
many	TRBV19	TRBD1	TRBJ2-7	TGTGCCAGTAGTACCTCCGGACAGGGGGCCCGCTCCTACGAGCAGTACTTC	CASSTSGQGARSYEQYF
few	TRBV30	.	TRBJ2-7	TGTGCCTGGGAAGGACAGGGAGGGTACGAGCAGTACTTC	CAWEGQGGYEQYF
many	TRBV20-1	.	TRBJ2-3	TGCAGTGCTACGGTTGGCACAGATACGCAGTATTTT	CSATVGTDTQYF
many	TRBV5-1	TRBD1	TRBJ2-5	TGCGCCAGCAGCTTGGGATCAGGGGGCGTATCAAGAGAGACCCAGTACTTC	CASSLGSGGVSRETQYF
few	TRBV5-1	.	TRBJ1-1	TGCGCCAGCAGCTTGGTATTTCCGGGAGTCGGTGCTTTCTTT	CASSLVFPGVGAFF
many	TRBV6-2/TRBV6-3	.	TRBJ2-5	TGTGCCAGCAAGAGGGGGGACATAGTGGAGACCCAGTACTTC	CASKRGDIVETQYF
many	TRBV24-1	TRBD1	TRBJ1-1	TGTGCCACCAGTGATTTTACAGGGGTGGGAGCTTTCTTT	CATSDFTGVGAFF
few	TRBV12-3/TRBV12-4	.	TRBJ1-6	TGTGCCAGCAGTTTATTTGGGGGATCCGGTTCGCCCCTCCACTTT	CASSLFGGSGSPLHF
many	TRBV27	.	TRBJ2-5	TGTGCCAGCAGTTTATCGATCGGGGACACCCAGTACTTC	CASSLSIGDTQYF
many	TRBV4-2	TRBD1	TRBJ1-3	TGTGCCAGCAGCCAAGACGGACAGGGTGTGAACACCATATATTTT	CASSQDGQGVNTIYF
few	TRBV19	TRBD1	TRBJ2-2	TGTGCCAGTAGTATAGCTACAGGGGGCTGGACCGGGGAGCTGTTTTTT	CASSIATGGWTGELFF
few	TRBV27	TRBD1	TRBJ2-4	TGTGCCAGCAGTTTATCAGGGACAGGGGACATTAAAAACATTAAGTACTTC	CASSLSGTGDIKNIKYF
many	TRBV11-2	.	TRBJ1-2	TGTGCCAGCAGCCCCAGGACCTTC	CASSPRTF
many	TRBV28	.	TRBJ1-5	TGTGCCAGCAGTTTAGAGCTTCAGCCCCAGCATTTT	CASSLELQPQHF
few	TRBV6-1	TRBD1	TRBJ1-2	TGTGCCAGCAGTGAGACCGGGACAGGGGGCTTTTTAAACTATGGCTACACCTTC	CASSETGTGGFLNYGYTF
many	TRBV12-3/TRBV12-4	.	TRBJ2-7	TGTGCCAGCACCGAGGACAGACTTCTGGGGGAGCAGTACTTC	CASTEDRLLGEQYF
many	TRBV27	TRBD1	TRBJ2-7	TGTGCCAGCAGTCACGACAGGGCCGCCTACGAGCAGTACTTC	CASSHDRAAYEQYF
many	TRBV5-1	.	TRBJ2-7	TGCGCCAGCAGATCGGGAATAGCGGCTACGACCTACGAGCAGTACTTC	CASRSGIAATTYEQYF
.	TRBV7-2	.	TRBJ2-7	TGTGCCAGCAGCAAACAGGTCTCCTACGAGCAGTACTTC	CASSKQVSYEQYF
.	TRBV5-1	.	TRBJ2-5	TGCGCCAGCAGCTACCTCGGGACTGGGGAGACCCAGTACTTC	CASSYLGTGETQYF
once	TRBV12-3/TRBV12-4	.	TRBJ2-5	TGTGCCAGCAGTTTTACCGGTTTGGGAGAGACCCAGTACTTC	CASSFTGLGETQYF
many	TRBV6-1	.	TRBJ2-5	TGTGCCAGCAGGATAGGGGAGACCCAGTACTTC	CASRIGETQYF
many	TRBV14	TRBD1	TRBJ2-5	TGTGCCAGCAGCCACAGGGGGCGGACTCAAGAGACCCAGTACTTC	CASSHRGRTQETQYF
.	TRBV3-1	.	TRBJ2-7	TGTGCCAGCAGCAGGGGGGTTTCCTTCTACGAGCAGTACTTC	CASSRGVSFYEQYF
many	TRBV20-1	TRBD1	TRBJ2-7	TGCAGTGCCGACCGGGACAGGGACGAGCAGTACTTC	CSADRDRDEQYF
.	TRBV14	TRBD2	TRBJ2-7	TGTGCCAGCAGCCAAAGCGGGGGGGCCAAGGGAGACGAGCAGTACTTC	CASSQSGGAKGDEQYF
many	TRBV28	.	TRBJ1-5	TGTGCCAGCTCAGGTTGGGAAAATCAGCCCCAGCATTTT	CASSGWENQPQHF
few	TRBV19	.	TRBJ1-6	TGTGCCAGCTGTGCCCGGGCCCCTTCGAATTCACCCCTCCACTTT	CASCARAPSNSPLHF
many	TRBV6-1	TRBD1	TRBJ2-7	TGTGCCAGCAGTGAGGCCGACAGGGGCGAGCAGTACTTC	CASSEADRGEQYF
many	TRBV6-1	.	TRBJ2-7	TGTGCCAGCAGGCGGACAGTAAACCTCTACGAGCAGTACTTC	CASRRTVNLYEQYF
.	TRBV7-2	TRBD2	TRBJ2-5	TGTGCCAGCAGCCAATCAGCGGGGGGAGGCAAAGAGACCCAGTACTTC	CASSQSAGGGKETQYF
many	TRBV12-3/TRBV12-4	.	TRBJ2-4	TGTGCCAGCGCCAGGATAGCCAAAAACATTAAGTACTTC	CASARIAKNIKYF
.	TRBV19	TRBD1	TRBJ1-1	TGTGCCAGTAGTATAGAGACAGGGGACTCTGAAGCTTTCTTT	CASSIETGDSEAFF
many	TRBV14	.	TRBJ2-7	TGTGCCAGCAGCCAAGCTAACCGCGAGCAGTACTTC	CASSQANREQYF
.	TRBV3-1	.	TRBJ2-7	TGTGCCAGCAGCCCCGGGACAACCGCCTACGAGCAGTACTTC	CASSPGTTAYEQYF
many	TRBV28	.	TRBJ1-5	TGTGCCAGCAGTCTCTGGGGGGCTAACAATCAGCCCCAGCATTTT	CASSLWGANNQPQHF
many	TRBV6-1	.	TRBJ1-1	TGTGCCAGCAGTGATCGACGCCCAGCTTTGAACACTGAAGCTTTCTTT	CASSDRRPALNTEAFF
many	TRBV6-1	TRBD1	TRBJ1-2	TGTGCCAGCAGTCCGACAGGGAGGGGCTACACCTTC	CASSPTGRGYTF
many	TRBV19	.	TRBJ1-1	TGTGCCAGTAAAAAGGAGCGCTTGAACACTGAAGCTTTCTTT	CASKKERLNTEAFF
many	TRBV4-1	TRBD1	TRBJ2-7	TGCGCCAGCAGCCAACGGTACCGATGGACAGGGCCCCCCTACGAGCAGTACTTC	CASSQRYRWTGPPYEQYF
many	TRBV20-1	.	TRBJ1-5	TGCAGTGCTAGAGTGGGAAGGCCCAGCAATCAGCCCCAGCATTTT	CSARVGRPSNQPQHF
many	TRBV6-4	TRBD1	TRBJ1-6	TGTGCCAGCAGTTACTCAGGGACAGATAATTCACCCCTCCACTTT	CASSYSGTDNSPLHF
few	TRBV6-1	.	TRBJ1-1	TGTGCCAGCAGAGCCCCCCGGGGGGAGAACACTGAAGCTTTCTTT	CASRAPRGENTEAFF
few	TRBV5-1	.	TRBJ2-2	TGCGCCAGCAGCTTGGGTCGGGAGAACACCGGGGAGCTGTTTTTT	CASSLGRENTGELFF
.	TRBV28	TRBD2	TRBJ2-5	TGTGCCAGCAGCAGAACTCTAGCGGGGTCTCAAGAGACCCAGTACTTC	CASSRTLAGSQETQYF
.	TRBV7-6	.	TRBJ2-5	TGTGCCAGCAGCTTACCGGGGAAGGCCCAGTACTTC	CASSLPGKAQYF
many	TRBV6-2/TRBV6-3	TRBD1	TRBJ1-2	TGTGCCAGCAGTTACACGGACAGGGCCGTCTACACCTTC	CASSYTDRAVYTF
many	TRBV12-3/TRBV12-4	TRBD1	TRBJ2-2	TGTGCCAGCATTCTCGGGACAGGGAACACCGGGGAGCTGTTTTTT	CASILGTGNTGELFF
many	TRBV15	.	TRBJ1-6	TGTGCCACCAGCACTAAGGGTCACAGGGCCACCAATTCACCCCTCCACTTT	CATSTKGHRATNSPLHF
many	TRBV28	.	TRBJ1-1	TGTGCCAGCAGTTTGGGGGGTACCACTGAAGCTTTCTTT	CASSLGGTTEAFF